The 22 T cell receptor beta chains below were found in one sample sequenced in a study of blood T cell repertoires in COVID-19. The protocol was immunoSEQ multiplex PCR, while the TCRdb copy is restricted to in-frame clones and leaves out a portion. Of under 200,000 clones detected, around 90% appear once; the ten largest clones hold more than 25%. Sequencing input: peripheral blood. The receptors were sampled from a man aged 60 to 75 with acute or convalescent COVID-19.

The CDR3 region has the DNA TGTGCCTGGAAAGGACTAAGAATGAACACTGAAGCTTTCTTT. It yields the protein CAWKGLRMNTEAFF. The J gene is TRBJ1-1, the V gene TRBV30; D gene unclear. CDR1 GTSNPN and CDR2 SVGIG come from the germline V gene (reference sequence). Between the trimmed V and J ends, which lost 4 bases and 0 bases, there was a span of 12 bases. There are 14 residues in the CDR3.

In its sample, this clone was seen once. The chain combines TRBV11-2 with TRBJ2-7; D gene ambiguous. Germline V CDR1 and CDR2: SGHAT, FQNNGV. Trimming took off 4 bases at V and 6 bases at J, with 10 bases between the two ends. The CDR3 runs to 12 residues. CDR3 coding DNA: TGTGCCAGCAGCTCGACCGAGGCCGAGCAGTACGTC. This encodes CASSSTEAEQYV.

The chain employs TRBV6-5 and TRBJ1-2; perhaps TRBD1 as D (5 bases). The CDR3 contains 13 residues. V dropped 2 bases and J dropped 8 bases, with 12 bases sitting between them. Germline loops: CDR1 MNHEY, CDR2 SVGAGI. CDR3 sequence: CASSYQWGGGYTF. The DNA of the CDR3 is TGTGCCAGCAGTTACCAGTGGGGGGGAGGCTACACCTTC.

Details on this clone: In the same sample, other DNA sequences code for this CDR3. The rearrangement joins TRBV19 to TRBJ1-2; D is uncertain. The germline gives CDR1 LNHDA, CDR2 SQIVND (reference sequence). The V end lost 6 bases, the J end lost 2 bases, and 7 bases lay between the germline ends. This CDR3 is 12 amino acids long. The CDR3 loop is CASRTGNYGYTF. In DNA, the CDR3 is TGTGCCAGTAGGACGGGGAACTATGGCTACACCTTC.

This chain uses TRBV29-1 with TRBJ2-2, with D possibly matching TRBD1 (5 bases). V was clipped by 6 bases and J by 0 bases, with 11 bases between them. This CDR3 is 14 amino acids long. CDR1 is SQVTM and CDR2 is ANQGSEA in the germline V gene. CDR3 coding DNA: TGCAGCGTCCGTGGCAGGGCGAACACCGGGGAGCTGTTTTTT. Translating it yields CSVRGRANTGELFF.

The J gene is TRBJ2-5, the V gene TRBV29-1; tentatively, D is TRBD2 (6 bases). The CDR3 covers 12 residues. Germline lookup yields CDR1 SQVTM and CDR2 ANQGSEA. V was clipped by 3 bases and J by 5 bases, with 10 bases between them. The CDR3 DNA sequence: TGCAGCGTTGAGCGGGATTGGGAGACCCAGTACTTC. Translating it yields CSVERDWETQYF.

The chain combines TRBV7-8 with TRBJ2-5, with 8 bases identical to TRBD2. With 4 bases clipped from V and 3 bases from J, the junction kept 7 bases outside the gene matches. Per germline, CDR1 SGHVS and CDR2 FQNEAQ. The CDR3 is 15 residues long. CDR3 nucleotides: TGTGCCAGCAGCTCCACTAGCGGTATTAAAGAGACCCAGTACTTC. This translates into CASSSTSGIKETQYF.

The chain couples TRBV6-1 to TRBJ2-5; the match to TRBD2 covers 11 bases. With 1 base clipped from V and 5 bases from J, the junction kept 9 bases outside the gene matches. The CDR3 runs to 17 residues. Germline CDR1 is MNHNS and CDR2 is SASEGT. The CDR3 bases are TGTGCCAGCAGTGAAGGGTTACTAGCGGGGGCCCTGGAGACCCAGTACTTC. It encodes CASSEGLLAGALETQYF.

The V gene is TRBV19, the J gene TRBJ1-3; 8 nucleotides align to TRBD1. The CDR3 length is 16 residues. V dropped 6 bases and J dropped 0; count of bases not matched to a gene: 7. Germline CDR1 is LNHDA and CDR2 is SQIVND (reference sequence). CDR3 sequence (DNA): TGTGCCAGTAGACGACAGGGGACCCCCTCTGGAAACACCATATATTTT. It yields the protein CASRRQGTPSGNTIYF.

The rearrangement uses TRBV9 and TRBJ2-2, with no clear D. This CDR3 comprises 13 residues. The germline V gene has CDR1 SGDLS and CDR2 YYNGEE. V was cut by 0 bases and J by 6 bases, with 6 bases left in between. Written as DNA, the CDR3 is TGTGCCAGCAGCGTAGGTAGCCCCGGGGAGCTGTTTTTT. It yields the protein CASSVGSPGELFF.

The chain uses TRBV29-1 and TRBJ1-1, with 9 nucleotides matching TRBD1. The V and J ends lost 1 base and 11 bases, in that order; junction bases with no gene match: 5. CDR3 length: 12 amino acids. Germline CDR1 is SQVTM and CDR2 is ANQGSEA. The CDR3 DNA reads as TGCAGCGTTGAAGGGGACAGGGTGAGCGCTTTCTTT. Translation: CSVEGDRVSAFF.

The table lists this clone with many counts. This chain links TRBV6-5 with TRBJ1-5, with D maybe TRBD1 (5 bases). Germline-derived CDR1 and CDR2 are MNHEY and SVGAGI. Trimming cost V 5 bases and J 6 bases, with 17 bases left between them. The CDR3 contains 15 residues. This CDR3 reads CASSLLSGGAQPQHF. Here the CDR3 DNA reads TGTGCCAGCAGTCTACTCTCCGGGGGTGCTCAGCCCCAGCATTTT.

This clone was observed once. The chain couples TRBV27 to TRBJ2-7, with 8 bases lining up with TRBD1. The CDR3 totals 15 residues. V was pared by 2 bases and J by 2 bases, with 5 bases of the junction left unmatched. Germline V gene sequence: CDR1 MNHEY, CDR2 SMNVEV (reference sequence). The CDR3 is CASSLRTGPPYEQYF. CDR3 nucleotides: TGTGCCAGCAGTTTAAGGACAGGGCCGCCCTACGAGCAGTACTTC.

The chain is built from TRBV12-5 and TRBJ2-3; 7 positions match TRBD1. The germline gives CDR1 LGHNT, CDR2 FRNRAP. The CDR3 consists of 13 residues. V was clipped by 6 bases and J by 7 bases; unmatched bases: 7. The CDR3 sequence: CASGQGKGNTQYF. CDR3 sequence (DNA): TGTGCTAGTGGACAGGGGAAGGGAAATACGCAGTATTTT.

The chain uses TRBV5-1 and TRBJ1-2; D not resolved. Trimming cost V 4 bases and J 8 bases, with 9 bases left between them. CDR3 length: 11 amino acids. Germline CDR1 is SGHRS and CDR2 is YFSETQ. CDR3 in DNA: TGCGCCAGCAGCCTCACGGGGGGCTACACCTTC. Translation: CASSLTGGYTF.

The chain joins TRBV19 to TRBJ2-2; tentative D call: TRBD1 (5 bases). V was clipped by 5 bases and J by 1 base, with 11 bases between them. The CDR3 runs to 15 residues. Looked up from germline, CDR1 is LNHDA and CDR2 is SQIVND (reference sequence). The CDR3 region has the DNA TGTGCCAGTAGTTCAGGGTTGGGGAACACCGGGGAGCTGTTTTTT. Translated: CASSSGLGNTGELFF.

The chain has TRBV15 and TRBJ2-4; TRBD2 matches at 7 bases. The CDR3 has 15 residues. V lost 6 bases to trimming and J lost 7 bases; unmatched junction nucleotides: 12. Germline V lookup: CDR1 LNHNV, CDR2 YYDKDF (reference sequence). The CDR3 nucleotides are TGTGCCACCAGTCGAAGCGGGGTGGGGTGGAACATTCAGTACTTC. It encodes CATSRSGVGWNIQYF.

This clone was seen a few times. The gene calls are TRBV10-2 and TRBJ2-5; D is possibly TRBD2 (6 bases). V dropped 6 bases and J dropped 2 bases, with 16 bases sitting between them. This CDR3 region has 15 residues. From germline, CDR1 is WSHSY and CDR2 SAAADI. The CDR3 loop is CASRVGLPPQETQYF. The CDR3 nucleotides are TGCGCCAGCAGAGTTGGACTACCGCCGCAAGAGACCCAGTACTTC.

The chain recombines TRBV6-5 with TRBJ1-2; possible D gene TRBD1, 5 bases. This CDR3 is 15 amino acids long. Germline-derived CDR1 and CDR2 are MNHEY and SVGAGI. Trimming removed 2 bases from V and 8 bases from J, with 18 bases in between. The CDR3 DNA follows: TGTGCCAGCAGTTACAGGTCGGGGGGTTTTGGGGGCTACACCTTC. Residues: CASSYRSGGFGGYTF.

The rearrangement joins TRBV9 to TRBJ2-2; TRBD1 aligns across 9 bases. Per germline, CDR1 SGDLS and CDR2 YYNGEE. There are 13 residues in the CDR3. V was pared by 7 bases and J by 6 bases, with 4 bases of the junction left unmatched. CDR3 in amino acids: CASGRQGAGELFF. The DNA of the CDR3 is TGTGCCAGCGGCCGACAGGGGGCCGGGGAGCTGTTTTTT.

The chain links TRBV7-2 to TRBJ2-4, with TRBD2 matching 8 bases. The CDR3 is made up of 16 amino acids. Germline loops: CDR1 SGHTA, CDR2 FQGNSA. V dropped 5 bases and J dropped 1; count of bases not matched to a gene: 7. The CDR3 here is CASSPEGGGAKNIQYF. For the CDR3, the DNA is TGTGCCAGCAGCCCCGAGGGCGGGGGGGCCAAAAACATTCAGTACTTC. The full variable domain, in which reference TRBV7-2 and TRBJ2-4 provide the parts outside the CDR3, is GAGVSQSPSNKVTEKGKDVELRCDPISGHTALYWYRQSLGQGLEFLIYFQGNSAPDKSGLPSDRFSAERTGGSVSTLTIQRTQQEDSAVYLCASSPEGGGAKNIQYFGAGTRLSVL.

The gene calls are TRBV27 and TRBJ2-7; 8 bases are shared with TRBD1. The CDR3 totals 14 residues. Germline V gene lookup returns CDR1 MNHEY and CDR2 SMNVEV (reference sequence). The V gene end was trimmed by 7 bases and the J gene end by 6 bases; junction bases not matched to a gene: 11. This CDR3 is CASTPGQENSEQYF. CDR3 sequence (DNA): TGTGCCAGCACTCCGGGACAGGAGAACTCCGAGCAGTACTTC.